The T cell receptor beta chain under discussion was sequenced for a study of OX40 agonist ivuxolimab in advanced cancers. Study-level points and caveats: Clones of CD4+ and CD8+ blood T cells grew by week 6 at doses of 0.1 to 3.0 mg/kg.

Here immunoSEQ multiplex PCR was the method, and the copy in TCRdb shows in-frame clones only, minus some. Of nearly 50,000 clones in the sample, around 86% were seen once. Trimming took off 0 bases at V and 6 bases at J, with 14 bases between the two ends. The CDR3 spans 15 residues. The germline gives CDR1 SGDLS, CDR2 YYNGEE. Concerning this clone itself: Its antigen remains unknown.

Source: CD4+ or CD8+ T cells sorted from blood, taken in a trial of the OX40 agonist ivuxolimab. The V call is TRBV9, the J call TRBJ2-3, with D perhaps matching TRBD1 or TRBD2 (6 bases each). The clonotype was recovered from an adult with an advanced solid tumor such as melanoma, head and neck, liver or kidney cancer. The chain's CDR3 is CASSVGTAGWDTQYF. The CDR3 DNA sequence: TGTGCCAGCAGCGTAGGGACAGCGGGTTGGGATACGCAGTATTTT. Combining the CDR3 with reference TRBV9 and TRBJ2-3 gives the whole variable domain DSGVTQTPKHLITATGQRVTLRCSPRSGDLSVYWYQQSLDQGLQFLIQYYNGEERAKGNILERFSAQQFPDLHSELNLSSLELGDSALYFCASSVGTAGWDTQYFGPGTRLTVL.